The present T cell receptor beta chain was sequenced within a study of identical twins. Study results and limitations: Researchers reported weaker excess twin sharing in beta out-of-frame sequences. Twin sharing of out-of-frame TCR alpha was underestimated by models in monozygotic pairs.

A single record per CDR3 protein comes from TCRdb applying MiXCR to the 5' RACE reads. The profile shows 450,000 to 500,000 distinct CDR3 sequences, roughly an eighth of them singletons. This clonotype was seen more than once but under ten times. Antigen specificity is unknown. Only healthy Caucasians were included as donors. Germline assignment: CDR1 DFQATT and CDR2 SNEGSKA (reference sequence). This CDR3 comprises 13 residues. Trimming at V came to 6 bases and at J to 6 bases, leaving 9 bases not matched to a gene. These records were also assigned to another study, of yellow fever vaccine responses in identical twins.

The J gene is TRBJ1-2, the V gene TRBV20-1; 8 bases match TRBD1. The source is a woman in her late teens or twenties in good health. Sequenced material: CD4+ T cells sorted from blood. CDR3 protein: CSATPDRDDGYTF. CDR3 DNA sequence: TGCAGTGCCACACCGGACAGGGACGATGGCTACACCTTC.